This entry is about one TCR beta chain. This clone's antigen is unknown. Base qualities were left out, and no much larger clone turns up one base away. This sample was included in a study of T cell repertoires and Cas9 in healthy adults (dated by TCRdb to the late 2010s). At the level of the whole study: Multi-effector potency, cytotoxicity and lineage determination within the CD4 and CD8 compartments were characterized for SpCas9-reactive T cells. This study looked at whether people already carry T cell immunity to the Streptococcus pyogenes Cas9 nuclease (SpCas9), the enzyme used in CRISPR gene editing.

The paper as a whole reports these results and caveats: Proliferation and function of SpCas9-reactive effector T cells were reported to be mitigated in vitro by SpCas9-reactive regulatory T cells.

The cysteine opens and the phenylalanine closes a CDR3 of 15 amino acids. Only the CDR3 DNA stays, 45 bases, in frame from base 1. Compared with germline, V lacks 9 bases and J lacks 0 bases; bases without a gene match: 5. CDR1 and CDR2 (SNHLY, FYNNEI) derive from the germline V gene. Healthy humans served as the donors. Libraries were prepared through the immunoSEQ multiplex PCR assay. This immuneACCESS table, as held by TCRdb, lists in-frame sequences with V and J called but not all clones. Of the missing ones, under half trace to an unresolved V gene in checked studies; the others have no known cause. For this sample the table gives 20,000 to 25,000 clones, of which around nine tenths were detected only once. Around 0.62% of the sample belongs to the ten largest clones.

The V and J segments used are TRBV2 and TRBJ1-2, and TRBD1 aligns with 12 junction nucleotides. The receptor was derived from a human donor in good health. Sequenced material: CD4+ effector T cells (CD127+, CD25-, CD137-, CD154-) from PBMCs; culture status not recorded. The CDR3 here reads CARRDRGLANYGYTF. The DNA sequence is given as TGTGCCAGAAGGGACAGGGGGCTGGCTAACTATGGCTACACCTTC.